The rows below give T cell receptor beta chains drawn from one sample of a study of beta chain features in type 1 diabetes. Assay used: immunoSEQ multiplex PCR; TCRdb lists only in-frame clones, some missing. The sample lists over 150,000 clones, about 8.1% occurring once. The specimen sequenced was central memory CD4+ T cells from blood. These receptors all come from a man aged 18 to 29 in good health. The CDR3 runs from the conserved cysteine through the conserved F or W. The order of the fields is CDR3 length, clone size, J gene, D gene, V gene, CDR3 DNA, CDR3 protein. D genes are given only for firm matches. Clone size is given for some rows only: seen once, a few or many times, or a class if the clone is expanded.

>12|few|TRBJ1-2|.|TRBV28
TGTGCCACCTCGACAGGCAACTATGGCTACACCTTC
CATSTGNYGYTF
>14|.|TRBJ2-1|TRBD2|TRBV14
TGTGCCAGCAGCCCGGGACTAGCGGGAGTTGAGCAGTTCTTC
CASSPGLAGVEQFF
>13|.|TRBJ2-5|TRBD1|TRBV27
TGTGCCAGCAGTTCTGACAGGGTGGGGACCCAGTACTTC
CASSSDRVGTQYF
>14|many|TRBJ2-1|.|TRBV28
TGTGCCAGCAGTGCCCAGAAGAATCCCAATGAGCAGTTCTTC
CASSAQKNPNEQFF
>13|.|TRBJ1-1|TRBD1|TRBV11-3
TGTGCCAGCAGCTTGCAGGGGGACACTGAAGCTTTCTTT
CASSLQGDTEAFF
>15|.|TRBJ2-5|.|TRBV7-9
TGTGCCAGCACCGCGAGGGGGGGAGTTGGAGAGACCCAGTACTTC
CASTARGGVGETQYF
>13|few|TRBJ1-5|TRBD1|TRBV7-2
TGTGCCAGCAGTTGGACAGGCTCTCAGCCCCAGCATTTT
CASSWTGSQPQHF
>18|.|TRBJ2-3|TRBD2|TRBV5-8
TGTGCCAGCAGCTTAGAGTTATCGGCTAGCGGGTTCACAGATACGCAGTATTTT
CASSLELSASGFTDTQYF
>14|few|TRBJ2-7|TRBD1|TRBV5-1
TGCGCCAGCAGCTGGCGGGACAGGGCCTACGAGCAGTACTTC
CASSWRDRAYEQYF
>16|few|TRBJ2-3|.|TRBV19
TGTGCCAGTAGTATAGGCGAGGACAATCCTAGGGATACGCAGTATTTT
CASSIGEDNPRDTQYF
>13|many|TRBJ2-1|TRBD2|TRBV7-9
TGTGCCACCGGACTAGCGGGGGCCGGTGAGCAGTTCTTC
CATGLAGAGEQFF
>12|many|TRBJ1-1|.|TRBV19
TGTGCCAGTAATAAGCGGAACACTGAAGCTTTCTTT
CASNKRNTEAFF
>14|.|TRBJ2-5|.|TRBV7-6
TGTGCCAGCAGCCCTAGGTCGGGTTTTGAGACCCAGTACTTC
CASSPRSGFETQYF
>13|.|TRBJ2-7|TRBD2|TRBV28
TGTGCCAGCACCCTTAGCGGGACCTACGAGCAGTACTTC
CASTLSGTYEQYF
>14|.|TRBJ2-7|TRBD1|TRBV28
TGTGCCAGCAAAGACAGGGGCACTAGCTACGAGCAGTACTTC
CASKDRGTSYEQYF
>17|.|TRBJ2-3|TRBD1|TRBV28
TGTGCCAGCGGACCCCCACAGGGGGCGCCTAGTGCAGATACGCAGTATTTT
CASGPPQGAPSADTQYF
>13|.|TRBJ1-1|TRBD1|TRBV7-3
TGTGCCAGCAGCCCACAGGGGGCCGGTGAAGCTTTCTTT
CASSPQGAGEAFF
>17|few|TRBJ1-5|TRBD1|TRBV4-2
TGTGCCAGCAGCCAAGATCGTTCCAGGGGGCCAGATCAGCCCCAGCATTTT
CASSQDRSRGPDQPQHF
>17|few|TRBJ2-7|TRBD2|TRBV4-3
TGCGCCAGCAGCCAAGATGTGAGAGCTAGCGGGGGGTTCGAGCAGTACTTC
CASSQDVRASGGFEQYF
>13|few|TRBJ1-5|TRBD1|TRBV29-1
TGCAGCGTCGCCGACAGGGGGCTTCAGCCCCAGCATTTT
CSVADRGLQPQHF
>16|many|TRBJ2-3|TRBD2|TRBV7-3
TGTGCCAGCAGCCCGCAGACTAGCGGGAATCGGGATACGCAGTATTTT
CASSPQTSGNRDTQYF
>15|few|TRBJ2-7|.|TRBV19
TGTGCCAGTAGTATCGTTGTCAGCGACTCCTACGAGCAGTACTTC
CASSIVVSDSYEQYF
>14|few|TRBJ1-2|.|TRBV28
TGTGCCAGCAGTTTATTTTTCGGGGTGGATGGCTACACCTTC
CASSLFFGVDGYTF
>16|.|TRBJ2-2|TRBD1|TRBV5-4
TGTGCCAGCAGCTTGGGAGGGGGCGGTTTGTCCGGGGAGCTGTTTTTT
CASSLGGGGLSGELFF
>14|.|TRBJ1-2|TRBD1|TRBV6-5
TGTGCCAGCAGTGCGACAGGGGGCGCGTATGGCTACACCTTC
CASSATGGAYGYTF
>14|.|TRBJ2-2|.|TRBV6-1
TGTGCCAGCAGTCCAGGACAGACCACCGGGGAGCTGTTTTTT
CASSPGQTTGELFF
>14|many|TRBJ2-5|.|TRBV4-3
TGCGCCAGCAGCCAAGACAGGGGCGGGGAGACCCAGTACTTC
CASSQDRGGETQYF
>16|many|TRBJ2-3|TRBD2|TRBV4-1
TGCGCCAGCAGCGCAACTAGCGGGAGGGCCGGAGATACGCAGTATTTT
CASSATSGRAGDTQYF
>13|.|TRBJ2-7|.|TRBV19
TGTGCCAACGTCGGGGTTATCAGCCACGAGCAGTACTTC
CANVGVISHEQYF
>14|.|TRBJ2-4|.|TRBV7-2
TGTGCCAGCAGCTTTACTGAGGCCAAAAACATTCAGTACTTC
CASSFTEAKNIQYF
>17|few|TRBJ2-6|.|TRBV7-8
TGTGCCACCCCATCGAGACAGGATTTATTTCGGGCCAACGTCCTGACTTTC
CATPSRQDLFRANVLTF
>15|few|TRBJ2-5|TRBD1|TRBV4-3
TGCGCCAGCAGCCAAGATGGACAGGGCGTAGAGACCCAGTACTTC
CASSQDGQGVETQYF
>15|.|TRBJ2-1|TRBD2|TRBV5-6
TGTGCCAGCAGCTTGGATGCTAGCGGGCACAATGAGCAGTTCTTC
CASSLDASGHNEQFF
>15|few|TRBJ1-6|.|TRBV4-3
TGCGCCAGCAGCCAAGACAGGGGCAGGAATTCACCCCTCCACTTT
CASSQDRGRNSPLHF
>14|.|TRBJ1-2|TRBD1|TRBV15
TGTGCCACCAGCAGAGATAGGACAGGGGGATGGTACACCTTC
CATSRDRTGGWYTF
>13|few|TRBJ2-5|.|TRBV27
TGTGCCAGCAGTTTCTCGTACCAAGAGACCCAGTACTTC
CASSFSYQETQYF
>15|.|TRBJ1-6|TRBD1|TRBV6-6
TGTGCCAGCAGCGCGACGGAGGGGGCGGGTTCACCCCTCCACTTT
CASSATEGAGSPLHF
>15|.|TRBJ2-3|.|TRBV7-3
TGTGCCAGCAGCTTAGAAGGGAGAGGCACAGATACGCAGTATTTT
CASSLEGRGTDTQYF
>16|few|TRBJ2-5|TRBD2|TRBV11-2
TGTGCCAGCAGCTTAGGACTAGCGGGGGTAGGAGAGACCCAGTACTTC
CASSLGLAGVGETQYF
>16|few|TRBJ2-4|.|TRBV4-2
TGTGCCAGCAGCCAAGATCACGGAGGGACGAAAAACATTCAGTACTTC
CASSQDHGGTKNIQYF
>14|few|TRBJ2-7|.|TRBV28
TGTGCCAGCAGTTCAGGGACGAGAAGGGGGGAGCAGTACTTC
CASSSGTRRGEQYF
>16|.|TRBJ1-2|TRBD1|TRBV9
TGTGCCAGCAGCGTAGCTGGGGGACAGGGGATCTATGGCTACACCTTC
CASSVAGGQGIYGYTF
>14|many|TRBJ2-1|.|TRBV5-1
TGCGCCAGCAGCTCTCAAGGGGCGGGGAATGAGCAGTTCTTC
CASSSQGAGNEQFF
>13|.|TRBJ1-5|.|TRBV27
TGTGCCAGCAGTTTTGACCTCGGGCAGCCCCAGCATTTT
CASSFDLGQPQHF
>14|few|TRBJ2-3|TRBD1|TRBV5-5
TGTGCCAGCAGTTGGGACAGGGGTCCAGATACGCAGTATTTT
CASSWDRGPDTQYF
>15|.|TRBJ2-4|.|TRBV19
TGTGCCAGTAGTGCGGGATTGCTAGCCAAAAACATTCAGTACTTC
CASSAGLLAKNIQYF
>14|few|TRBJ1-2|TRBD1|TRBV14
TGTGCCAGCAGCCAATCTACAGGGGTCTCTGGCTACACCTTC
CASSQSTGVSGYTF
>15|few|TRBJ2-3|.|TRBV7-2
TGTGCCAGCAGCGTCGACACCGGCGGCACAGATACGCAGTATTTT
CASSVDTGGTDTQYF
>11|.|TRBJ1-4|.|TRBV28
TGTGCCAGCAGCACTCCCAGGGAACTGTTTTTT
CASSTPRELFF
>18|many|TRBJ2-3|TRBD2|TRBV9
TGTGCCAGCAGCGTAGGTGGCGGGGGGACTCCTAGCACAGATACGCAGTATTTT
CASSVGGGGTPSTDTQYF
>15|.|TRBJ1-1|TRBD1|TRBV5-1
TGCGCCAGCAGCTTGGCGCCCGGGACAGGGGTAGAGGCTTTCTTT
CASSLAPGTGVEAFF
>16|few|TRBJ2-6|.|TRBV9
TGTGCCAGCAGCGCGACATCAGGGGCTGGGGCCAACGTCCTGACTTTC
CASSATSGAGANVLTF